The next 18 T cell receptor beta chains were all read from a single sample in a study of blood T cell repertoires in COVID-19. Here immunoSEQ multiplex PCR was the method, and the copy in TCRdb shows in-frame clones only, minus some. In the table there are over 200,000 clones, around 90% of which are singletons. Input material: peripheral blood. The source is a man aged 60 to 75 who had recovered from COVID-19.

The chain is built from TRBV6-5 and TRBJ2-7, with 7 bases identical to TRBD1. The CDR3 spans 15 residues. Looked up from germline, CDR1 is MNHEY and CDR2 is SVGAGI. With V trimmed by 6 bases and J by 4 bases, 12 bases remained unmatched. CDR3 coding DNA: TGTGCCAGCAGAAGGTCAGGGGACAGCTTGTACGAGCAGTACTTC. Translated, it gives CASRRSGDSLYEQYF.

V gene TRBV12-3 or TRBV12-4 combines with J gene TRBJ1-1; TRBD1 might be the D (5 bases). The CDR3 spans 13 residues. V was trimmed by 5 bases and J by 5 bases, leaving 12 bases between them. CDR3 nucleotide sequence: TGTGCCAGCAGTCCCGGACGGGGGACTGAAGCTTTCTTT. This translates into CASSPGRGTEAFF.

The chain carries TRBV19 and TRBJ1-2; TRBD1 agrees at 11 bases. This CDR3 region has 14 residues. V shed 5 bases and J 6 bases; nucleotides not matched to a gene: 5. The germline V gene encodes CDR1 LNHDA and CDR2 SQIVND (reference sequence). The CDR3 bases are TGTGCCAGTAGTCCCCGGGACAGGGGGAATGGCTACACCTTC. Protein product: CASSPRDRGNGYTF. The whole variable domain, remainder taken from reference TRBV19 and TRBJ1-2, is DGGITQSPKYLFRKEGQNVTLSCEQNLNHDAMYWYRQDPGQGLRLIYYSQIVNDFQKGDIAEGYSVSREKKESFPLTVTSAQKNPTAFYLCASSPRDRGNGYTFGSGTRLTVV.

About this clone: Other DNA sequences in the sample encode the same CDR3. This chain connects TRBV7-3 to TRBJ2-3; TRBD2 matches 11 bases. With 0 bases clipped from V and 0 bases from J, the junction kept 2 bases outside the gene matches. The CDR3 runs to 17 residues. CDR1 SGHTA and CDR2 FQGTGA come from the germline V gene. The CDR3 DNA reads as TGTGCCAGCAGCTTAACAGGGACTAGCGGTAGCACAGATACGCAGTATTTT. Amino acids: CASSLTGTSGSTDTQYF.

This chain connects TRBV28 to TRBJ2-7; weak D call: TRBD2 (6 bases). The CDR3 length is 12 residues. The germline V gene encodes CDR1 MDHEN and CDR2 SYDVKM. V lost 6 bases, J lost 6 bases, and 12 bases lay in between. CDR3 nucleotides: TGTGCCAGCAGATCCGGGGGTGCCGAGCAGTACTTC. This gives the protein CASRSGGAEQYF.

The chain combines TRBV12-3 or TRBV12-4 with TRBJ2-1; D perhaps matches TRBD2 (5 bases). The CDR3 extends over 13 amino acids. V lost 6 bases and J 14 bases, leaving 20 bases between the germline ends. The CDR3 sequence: CASRLGGAALEFF. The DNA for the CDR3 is TGTGCCAGCAGGCTCGGAGGTGCGGCGCTCGAGTTCTTC.

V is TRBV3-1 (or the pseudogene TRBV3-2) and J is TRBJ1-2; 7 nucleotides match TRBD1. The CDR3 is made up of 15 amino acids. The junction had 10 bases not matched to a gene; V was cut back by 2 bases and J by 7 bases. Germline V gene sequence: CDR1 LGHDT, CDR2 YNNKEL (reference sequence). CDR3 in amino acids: CASSQRPGQTSGYTF. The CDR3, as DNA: TGTGCCAGCAGCCAAAGGCCGGGACAGACGTCTGGCTACACCTTC.

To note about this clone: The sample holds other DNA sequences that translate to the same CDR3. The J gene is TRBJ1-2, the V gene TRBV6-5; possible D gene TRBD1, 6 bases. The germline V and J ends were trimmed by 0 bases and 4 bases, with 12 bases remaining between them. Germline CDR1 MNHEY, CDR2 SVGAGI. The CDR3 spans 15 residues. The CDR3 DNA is TGTGCCAGCAGTTACTCGAGGGGGGGCGGCTATGGCTACACCTTC. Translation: CASSYSRGGGYGYTF.

CDR3 nucleotides: TGTGCCAGCAGCTTATGGGGACAGACAAACTATGGCTACACCTTC. This translates into CASSLWGQTNYGYTF. The chain is built from TRBV7-9 and TRBJ1-2; 7 bases align to TRBD1. This CDR3 is 15 amino acids long. The ends lost 2 bases at V and 2 bases at J; junction bases unmatched: 5. Per the germline V gene, CDR1 is SEHNR and CDR2 is FQNEAQ (reference sequence).

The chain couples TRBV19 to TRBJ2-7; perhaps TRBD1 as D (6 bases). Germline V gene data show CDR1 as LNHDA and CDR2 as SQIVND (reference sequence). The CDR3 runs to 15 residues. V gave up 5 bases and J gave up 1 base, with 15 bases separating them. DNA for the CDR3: TGTGCCAGTAGTCGGTACAGGGAGTCATCCTACGAGCAGTACTTC. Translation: CASSRYRESSYEQYF.

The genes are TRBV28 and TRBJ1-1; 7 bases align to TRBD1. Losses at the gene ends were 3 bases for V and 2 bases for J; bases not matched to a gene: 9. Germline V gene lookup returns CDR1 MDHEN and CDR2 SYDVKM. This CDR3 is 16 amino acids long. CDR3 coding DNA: TGTGCCAGCAGTTTTTTCAGGTCAGGGGGTAACACTGAAGCTTTCTTT. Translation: CASSFFRSGGNTEAFF.

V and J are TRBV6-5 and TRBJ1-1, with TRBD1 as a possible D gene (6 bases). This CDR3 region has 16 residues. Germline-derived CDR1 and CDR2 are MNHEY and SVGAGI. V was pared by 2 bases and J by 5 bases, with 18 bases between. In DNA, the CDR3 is TGTGCCAGCAGTTACATTACCAGGGGAGAGAAAACTGAAGCTTTCTTT. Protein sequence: CASSYITRGEKTEAFF.

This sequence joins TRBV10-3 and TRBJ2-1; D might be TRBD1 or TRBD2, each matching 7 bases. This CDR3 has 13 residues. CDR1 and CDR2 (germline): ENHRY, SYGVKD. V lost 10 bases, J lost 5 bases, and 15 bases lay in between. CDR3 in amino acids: CATREGANNEQFF. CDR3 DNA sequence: TGTGCCACCAGGGAGGGGGCCAACAATGAGCAGTTCTTC.

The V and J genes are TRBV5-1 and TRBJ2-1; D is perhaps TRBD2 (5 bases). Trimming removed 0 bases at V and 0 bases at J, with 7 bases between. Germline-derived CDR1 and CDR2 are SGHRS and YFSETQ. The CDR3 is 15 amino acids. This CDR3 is CASSLGSVSYNEQFF. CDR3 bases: TGCGCCAGCAGCTTGGGTAGCGTCTCCTACAATGAGCAGTTCTTC.

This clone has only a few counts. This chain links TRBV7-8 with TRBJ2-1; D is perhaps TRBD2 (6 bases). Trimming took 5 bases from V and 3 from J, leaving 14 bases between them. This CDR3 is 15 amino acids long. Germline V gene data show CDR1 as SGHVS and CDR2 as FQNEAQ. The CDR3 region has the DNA TGTGCCAGCAGCAGCCTAAGCGGGCTCTACAATGAGCAGTTCTTC. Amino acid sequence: CASSSLSGLYNEQFF.

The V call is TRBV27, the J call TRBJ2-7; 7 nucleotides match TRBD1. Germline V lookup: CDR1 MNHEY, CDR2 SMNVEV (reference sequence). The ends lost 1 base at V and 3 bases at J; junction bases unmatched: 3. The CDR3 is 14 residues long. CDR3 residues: CASSLYPGGYEQYF. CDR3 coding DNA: TGTGCCAGCAGTTTATATCCAGGGGGCTACGAGCAGTACTTC.

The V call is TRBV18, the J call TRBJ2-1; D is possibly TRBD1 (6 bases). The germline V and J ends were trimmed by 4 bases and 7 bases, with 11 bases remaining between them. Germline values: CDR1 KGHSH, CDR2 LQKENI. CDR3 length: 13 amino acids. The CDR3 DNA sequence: TGTGCCAGCTCACGTGAGGGGGTGAATGAGCAGTTCTTC. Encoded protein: CASSREGVNEQFF.

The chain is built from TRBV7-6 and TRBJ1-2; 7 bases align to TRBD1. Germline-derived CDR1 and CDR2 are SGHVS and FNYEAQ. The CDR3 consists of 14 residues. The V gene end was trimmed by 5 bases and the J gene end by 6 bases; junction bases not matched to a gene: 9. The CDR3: CASSPGTAVNGYTF. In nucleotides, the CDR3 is TGTGCCAGCAGCCCGGGGACAGCGGTAAATGGCTACACCTTC.